This T cell receptor (beta chain) was recovered during a study of tumor-infiltrating lymphocytes in oesophageal squamous cell carcinoma. This clonotype was recorded a few times. The germline CDR1 and CDR2 sequences are MNHEY and SMNVEV (reference sequence). This CDR3 has 15 residues. J gave up 4 bases and V 5 bases, and 10 bases lay outside the gene matches. TCRdb fed the PCR reads into MiXCR, producing one record per CDR3 protein. The sample records around 22,000 distinct CDR3 sequences, under 50% being singletons. Sample: esophageal tumor tissue. The TCR originated in a male donor with esophageal squamous cell carcinoma. This chain links TRBV27 with TRBJ1-2; 7 bases map to TRBD1. DNA of the CDR3: TGTGCCAGCAGTGCGAGGGGACAGCCATTCTATGGCTACACCTTC. It is translated as CASSARGQPFYGYTF.